One and the same sample provided the 19 T cell receptor beta chains below, sequenced in a study of T cell responses to AZD1222 COVID-19 vaccine. Some clones are missing from TCRdb's copy, which holds only in-frame ones; the method was immunoSEQ multiplex PCR. The repertoire consists of over 95,000 clones, with 85% to 90% occurring once and the leading ten covering roughly 12%. Sequencing used peripheral blood, obtained on day 0 of AZD1222 vaccination. The source is an adult in good health.

The genes are TRBV5-1 and TRBJ2-5; 7 nucleotides agree with TRBD1. The CDR3 consists of 13 residues. Germline V gives CDR1 SGHRS, CDR2 YFSETQ. With V trimmed by 3 bases and J by 1 base, 0 bases remained unmatched. CDR3: CASSSGGQETQYF. The CDR3 DNA follows: TGCGCCAGCAGCTCAGGGGGCCAAGAGACCCAGTACTTC.

The chain is built from TRBV28 and TRBJ2-6; possibly TRBD1 for D (6 bases). Germline V gene data show CDR1 as MDHEN and CDR2 as SYDVKM. The CDR3 consists of 16 residues. Trimming took off 6 bases at V and 0 bases at J, with 12 bases between the two ends. The CDR3 here is CASSLDRRSGANVLTF. The CDR3 coding sequence is TGTGCCAGCAGCCTTGACAGGCGCTCTGGGGCCAACGTCCTGACTTTC.

The chain has TRBV6-2 or TRBV6-3 and TRBJ1-2, with D maybe TRBD1 (5 bases). Germline V gives CDR1 MNHEY, CDR2 SVGEGT. CDR3 size: 15 residues. Trimming removed 4 bases at V and 2 bases at J, with 14 bases between. The CDR3, as DNA: TGTGCCAGCAGTTTGGGCTCAGGGATCAACTATGGCTACACCTTC. Amino acids: CASSLGSGINYGYTF.

The rearrangement joins TRBV6-5 to TRBJ2-6; D perhaps matches TRBD1 (5 bases). This CDR3 has 15 residues. Looked up from germline, CDR1 is MNHEY and CDR2 is SVGAGI. Trimming stripped 7 bases from V and 0 bases from J, with 10 bases between. CDR3 region: CASTSGNSGANVLTF. CDR3 nucleotides: TGTGCCAGCACCTCAGGGAACTCTGGGGCCAACGTCCTGACTTTC.

V gene TRBV12-3 or TRBV12-4 combines with J gene TRBJ1-5, with D possibly being TRBD1 (6 bases). Trimming removed 6 bases from V and 7 bases from J, with 13 bases in between. The CDR3 has 13 residues. Here the CDR3 DNA reads TGTGCCAGCAGCCGGACAGTTCAACAGCCCCAGCATTTT. As protein: CASSRTVQQPQHF.

This sequence joins TRBV5-6 and TRBJ1-2; no clear D. CDR1 and CDR2 (germline): SGHDT, YYEEEE. Trimming took off 4 bases at V and 4 bases at J, with 14 bases between the two ends. The CDR3 is 14 residues long. In DNA form, the CDR3 reads TGTGCCAGCAGCCCCCCCGGAGCTATCTATGGCTACACCTTC. This sequence encodes CASSPPGAIYGYTF.

This clone was picked up one time. This chain connects TRBV15 to TRBJ2-3; 8 positions agree with TRBD2. The germline V gene has CDR1 LNHNV and CDR2 YYDKDF (reference sequence). After removal of 1 base from V and 0 bases from J, the junction contained 6 bases not matched to a gene. The CDR3 has 17 amino acids. The CDR3 bases are TGTGCCACCAGCAGAGGCTCGGGAGGGCCAAGCACAGATACGCAGTATTTT. Translating it yields CATSRGSGGPSTDTQYF.

This sequence joins TRBV24-1 and TRBJ2-3; 8 bases line up with TRBD1. Trimming at V came to 7 bases and at J to 4 bases, leaving 6 bases not matched to a gene. The CDR3 has 14 amino acids. Germline CDR1 and CDR2: KGHDR and SFDVKD. In DNA form, the CDR3 reads TGTGCCACCAGATCAGGGGGCCTGGCAGATACGCAGTATTTT. This codes for CATRSGGLADTQYF.

The rearrangement links TRBV6-5 to TRBJ1-1; TRBD1 matches 10 bases. Germline lookup yields CDR1 MNHEY and CDR2 SVGAGI. Trimming removed 4 bases from V and 4 bases from J; junction bases left unmatched: 3. The CDR3 totals 14 residues. The CDR3 nucleotides read TGTGCCAGCAGTTCCCGGACAGGGGGCACTGAAGCTTTCTTT. It codes for CASSSRTGGTEAFF.

This chain links TRBV5-4 with TRBJ2-1; 7 positions match TRBD2. J gave up 9 bases and V 8 bases, and 17 bases lay outside the gene matches. This CDR3 has 15 amino acids. CDR1 SGHNT and CDR2 YYREEE come from the germline V gene (reference sequence). CDR3 nucleotide sequence: TGTGCCAGTGGGTCGGTGGGACTACCGGGAGGTGAGCAGTTCTTC. It translates to CASGSVGLPGGEQFF.

This clone was recorded once. The chain links TRBV9 to TRBJ2-1; D gene uncertain. Trimming pared 0 bases from V and 2 bases from J, leaving 9 bases between. Looked up from germline, CDR1 is SGDLS and CDR2 is YYNGEE. This CDR3 contains 15 residues. The DNA of the CDR3 is TGTGCCAGCAGCGTAGATCGCGGCGCCTACAATGAGCAGTTCTTC. Residues: CASSVDRGAYNEQFF.

The chain is built from TRBV6-2 or TRBV6-3 and TRBJ1-5; no reliable D call. This CDR3 comprises 12 residues. V lost 0 bases and J 5 bases, leaving 2 bases between the germline ends. The germline gives CDR1 MNHEY, CDR2 SVGEGT. The CDR3 spells CASSYSHQPQHF. DNA for the CDR3: TGTGCCAGCAGTTACTCCCATCAGCCCCAGCATTTT.

The chain recombines TRBV19 with TRBJ2-7; 7 bases line up with TRBD1. CDR1 is LNHDA, CDR2 SQIVND, per germline (reference sequence). The CDR3 runs 14 residues. V trimming: 5 bases; J trimming: 3 bases; junction bases outside the gene matches: 7. Here the CDR3 reads CASSFSGQSYEQYF. CDR3 coding DNA: TGTGCCAGTAGTTTCTCGGGACAGAGCTACGAGCAGTACTTC.

The chain recombines TRBV25-1 with TRBJ2-7, with 7 bases matching TRBD1. Trimming at V came to 0 bases and at J to 3 bases, leaving 11 bases not matched to a gene. The CDR3 is made up of 17 amino acids. The germline CDR1 and CDR2 sequences are MGHDK and SYGVNS. Here the CDR3 reads CASSEYEVGQVRYEQYF. The CDR3 coding sequence is TGTGCCAGCAGTGAATATGAGGTCGGACAGGTTCGCTACGAGCAGTACTTC.

The chain uses TRBV5-5 and TRBJ2-3; no clear D. The CDR3 loop spans 13 amino acids. The germline gives CDR1 SGHKS, CDR2 YYEKEE (reference sequence). V was clipped by 0 bases and J by 6 bases, with 8 bases between them. DNA for the CDR3: TGTGCCAGCAGCTTGGGGCTAGAGGATACGCAGTATTTT. This gives the protein CASSLGLEDTQYF.

The chain combines TRBV9 with TRBJ2-5, with a tentative D call TRBD2 (6 bases). This CDR3 has 16 residues. Germline V gene sequence: CDR1 SGDLS, CDR2 YYNGEE. V was cut by 0 bases and J by 4 bases, with 16 bases left in between. CDR3: CASSVAGAETGETQYF. The CDR3 DNA is TGTGCCAGCAGCGTAGCGGGAGCGGAGACGGGAGAGACCCAGTACTTC. Looking up the rest from reference TRBV9 and TRBJ2-5 gives the full variable domain: DSGVTQTPKHLITATGQRVTLRCSPRSGDLSVYWYQQSLDQGLQFLIQYYNGEERAKGNILERFSAQQFPDLHSELNLSSLELGDSALYFCASSVAGAETGETQYFGPGTRLLVL.

The chain joins TRBV4-1 to TRBJ2-5; 12 positions agree with TRBD1. Trimming took 4 bases from V and 5 from J; bases not matched to a gene: 5. The CDR3 runs 15 residues. Germline V gene sequence: CDR1 MGHRA, CDR2 YSYEKL. The CDR3 sequence: CASSPRDRGLETQYF. CDR3 sequence (DNA): TGCGCCAGCAGCCCCCGGGACAGGGGGCTCGAGACCCAGTACTTC.

The rearrangement uses TRBV7-8 and TRBJ2-3; 12 bases are shared with TRBD2. V gave up 3 bases and J gave up 3 bases; unmatched junction bases: 4. The CDR3 loop spans 16 amino acids. From germline, CDR1 is SGHVS and CDR2 FQNEAQ. CDR3 coding DNA: TGTGCCAGCAGCTTCCAGACTAGCGGGAGTACAGATACGCAGTATTTT. Translated: CASSFQTSGSTDTQYF.

The chain links TRBV20-1 to TRBJ2-3; TRBD2 might be the D (6 bases). Germline loops: CDR1 DFQATT, CDR2 SNEGSKA (reference sequence). CDR3 length equals 11 residues. Trimming pared 7 bases from V and 6 bases from J, leaving 11 bases between. The CDR3 loop is CSVGGPDTQYF. The CDR3 nucleotides are TGCAGTGTGGGGGGACCTGATACGCAGTATTTT.